The T cell receptor (beta chain) under discussion was sequenced for a study of blood T cell repertoires in COVID-19. The CDR3 is 12 amino acids. V lost 1 base to trimming and J lost 7 bases, with 5 bases between them. Germline-derived CDR1 and CDR2 are SEHNR and FQNEAQ (reference sequence). Cohorts were assigned according to the clinical history that participants reported. Some clones are missing from TCRdb's copy, which holds only in-frame ones; the method was immunoSEQ multiplex PCR. The sample contains 350,000 or so clones, 85% to 90% of which appear only once. The specimen sequenced was PBMCs or T cells enriched from blood (not recorded which). This clonotype was sampled from a woman aged 25 to 39 who had been exposed to COVID-19. The J gene is TRBJ1-5, the V gene TRBV7-9, with no clear D. For the CDR3, the DNA is TGTGCCAGCAGCTTAGGGCTCCAGCCCCAGCATTTT. It translates to CASSLGLQPQHF. Filled out from reference TRBV7-9 and TRBJ1-5, the complete variable domain reads DTGVSQNPRHKITKRGQNVTFRCDPISEHNRLYWYRQTLGQGPEFLTYFQNEAQLEKSRLLSDRFSAERPKGSFSTLEIQRTEQGDSAMYLCASSLGLQPQHFGDGTRLSIL.